The sample holds many counts of the clone carrying this T cell receptor (beta chain). The antigen remains undetermined. The sample is drawn from a study of breast tumors, draining lymph nodes, adjacent tissues. Findings and limits, study-wide: Compared with lymph nodes, tumors were less diverse; compared with nontumor tissue, more. Luminal-like breast cancer showed significantly higher tumor–nontumor repertoire similarity than basal-like.

Samples came from axillary lymph nodes draining the breast cancer. V shed 7 bases, J shed 8 bases, and the junction held 16 bases outside the gene matches. CDR3 length equals 16 residues. Germline loops: CDR1 SGHRS, CDR2 YFSETQ. TCRdb passed the multiplex PCR reads through MiXCR, listing each CDR3 protein once. The sample lists approximately 210,000 distinct CDR3 sequences, approximately 30% occurring once. The source of this sequence is a female donor with breast cancer. Some clones in this sample may be carry-over from other donors' samples. Sequenced sample: axillary lymph node tissue. The gene calls are TRBV5-1 and TRBJ2-2; 8 bases align to TRBD2. Here the CDR3 DNA reads TGCGCCAGCTTCGATTCTCCGGGACTAGAGGGTGGGGAGCTGTTTTTT. The encoded protein is CASFDSPGLEGGELFF.